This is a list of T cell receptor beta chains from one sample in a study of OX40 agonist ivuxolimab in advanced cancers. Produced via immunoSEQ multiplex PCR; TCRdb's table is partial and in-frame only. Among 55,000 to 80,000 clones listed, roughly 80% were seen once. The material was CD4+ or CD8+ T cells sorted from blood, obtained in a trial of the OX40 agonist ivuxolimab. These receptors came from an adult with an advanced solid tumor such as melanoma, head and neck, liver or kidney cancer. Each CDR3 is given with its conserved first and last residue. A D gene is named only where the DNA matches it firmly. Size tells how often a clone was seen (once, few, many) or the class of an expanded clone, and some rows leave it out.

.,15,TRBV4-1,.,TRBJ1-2,CASSQDPSSIYGYTF,TGCGCCAGCAGCCAAGACCCTAGTAGCATCTATGGCTACACCTTC
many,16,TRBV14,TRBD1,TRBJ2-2,CASSQGGTGFTGELFF,TGTGCCAGCAGCCAAGGGGGGACAGGGTTCACCGGGGAGCTGTTTTTT
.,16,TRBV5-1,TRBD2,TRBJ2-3,CASSGTTSGSTDTQYF,TGCGCCAGCAGCGGGACGACTAGCGGGAGCACAGATACGCAGTATTTT
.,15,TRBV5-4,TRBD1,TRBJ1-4,CASSLWDRGNEKLFF,TGTGCCAGCAGCCTGTGGGACAGGGGGAATGAAAAACTGTTTTTT
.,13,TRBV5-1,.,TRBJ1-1,CASSFRRNTEAFF,TGCGCCAGCAGCTTCAGGCGAAACACTGAAGCTTTCTTT
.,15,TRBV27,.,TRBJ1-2,CASSPDLGPWGGYTF,TGTGCCAGCAGTCCAGACCTGGGACCGTGGGGAGGCTACACCTTC
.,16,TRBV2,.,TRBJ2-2,CASRRQKASDTGELFF,TGTGCCAGCAGACGACAAAAAGCATCGGACACCGGGGAGCTGTTTTTT
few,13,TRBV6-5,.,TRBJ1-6,CASCRDLNSPLHF,TGTGCCAGCTGCCGAGACCTTAATTCACCCCTCCACTTT
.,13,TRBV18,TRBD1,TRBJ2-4,CASSDRGQSIQYF,TGTGCCAGCTCGGACAGGGGGCAAAGCATTCAGTACTTC
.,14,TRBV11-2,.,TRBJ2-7,CASRGGDTFYEQYF,TGTGCCAGCAGGGGCGGGGACACCTTCTACGAGCAGTACTTC
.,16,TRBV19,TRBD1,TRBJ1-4,CASSTYRQGAFEKLFF,TGTGCCAGTAGTACATACCGACAGGGGGCTTTTGAAAAACTGTTTTTT
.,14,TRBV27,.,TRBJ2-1,CASSVGVRLNEQFF,TGTGCCAGCAGTGTAGGTGTCCGCCTCAATGAGCAGTTCTTC
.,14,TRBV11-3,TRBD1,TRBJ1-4,CASSWPGQGNKLFF,TGTGCCAGCAGCTGGCCGGGACAGGGGAACAAACTGTTTTTT